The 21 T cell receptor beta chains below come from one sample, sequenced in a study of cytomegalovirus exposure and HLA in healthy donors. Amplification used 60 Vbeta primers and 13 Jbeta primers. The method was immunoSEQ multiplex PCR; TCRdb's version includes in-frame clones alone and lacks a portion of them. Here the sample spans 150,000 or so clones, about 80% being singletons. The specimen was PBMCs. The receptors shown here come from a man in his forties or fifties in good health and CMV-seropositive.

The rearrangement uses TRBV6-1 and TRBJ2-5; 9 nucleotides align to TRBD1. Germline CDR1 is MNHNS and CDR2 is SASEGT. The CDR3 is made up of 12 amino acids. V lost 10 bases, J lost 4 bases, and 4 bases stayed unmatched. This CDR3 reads CATRQGGETQYF. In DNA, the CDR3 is TGTGCCACCAGACAGGGGGGAGAGACCCAGTACTTC.

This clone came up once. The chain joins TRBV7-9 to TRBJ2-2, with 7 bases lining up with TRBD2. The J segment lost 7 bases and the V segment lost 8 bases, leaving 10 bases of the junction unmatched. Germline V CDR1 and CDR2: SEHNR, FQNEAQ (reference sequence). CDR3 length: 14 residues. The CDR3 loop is CASLWLADSGELFF. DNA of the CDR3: TGTGCCAGCCTCTGGCTAGCGGATAGCGGGGAGCTGTTTTTT.

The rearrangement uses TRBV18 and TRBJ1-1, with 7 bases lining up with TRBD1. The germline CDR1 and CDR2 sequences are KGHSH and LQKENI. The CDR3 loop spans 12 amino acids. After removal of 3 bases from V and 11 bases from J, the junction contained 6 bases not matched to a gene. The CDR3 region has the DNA TGTGCCAGCTCACCCTTGGACAGGCCGGCTTTCTTT. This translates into CASSPLDRPAFF. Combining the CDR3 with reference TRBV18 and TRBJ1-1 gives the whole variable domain NAGVMQNPRHLVRRRGQEARLRCSPMKGHSHVYWYRQLPEEGLKFMVYLQKENIIDESGMPKERFSAEFPKEGPSILRIQQVVRGDSAAYFCASSPLDRPAFFGQGTRLTVV.

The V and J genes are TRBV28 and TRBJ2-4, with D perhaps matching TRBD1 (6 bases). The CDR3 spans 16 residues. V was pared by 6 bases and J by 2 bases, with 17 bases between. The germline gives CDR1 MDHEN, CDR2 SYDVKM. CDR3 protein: CASRDQGSGTKNIQYF. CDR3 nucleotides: TGTGCCAGCAGAGATCAGGGGTCGGGAACCAAAAACATTCAGTACTTC. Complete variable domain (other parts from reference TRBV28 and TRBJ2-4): DVKVTQSSRYLVKRTGEKVFLECVQDMDHENMFWYRQDPGLGLRLIYFSYDVKMKEKGDIPEGYSVSREKKERFSLILESASTNQTSMYLCASRDQGSGTKNIQYFGAGTRLSVL.

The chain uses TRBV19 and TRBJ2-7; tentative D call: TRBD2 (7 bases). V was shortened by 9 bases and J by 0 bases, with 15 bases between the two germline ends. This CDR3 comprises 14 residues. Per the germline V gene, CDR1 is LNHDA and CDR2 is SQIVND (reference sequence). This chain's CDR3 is CASRGGGGSYEQYF. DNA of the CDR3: TGTGCCAGCAGGGGAGGGGGAGGCTCCTACGAGCAGTACTTC.

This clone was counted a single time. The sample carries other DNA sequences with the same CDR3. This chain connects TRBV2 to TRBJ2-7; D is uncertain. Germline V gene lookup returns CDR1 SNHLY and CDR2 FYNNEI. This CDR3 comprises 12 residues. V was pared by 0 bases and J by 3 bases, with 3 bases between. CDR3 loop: CASSEASYEQYF. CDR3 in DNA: TGTGCCAGCAGTGAAGCTAGCTACGAGCAGTACTTC.

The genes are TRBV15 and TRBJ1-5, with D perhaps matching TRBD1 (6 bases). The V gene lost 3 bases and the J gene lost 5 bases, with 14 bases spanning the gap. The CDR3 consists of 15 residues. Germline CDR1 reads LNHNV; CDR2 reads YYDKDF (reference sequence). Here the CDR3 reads CATSSSTGAYQPQHF. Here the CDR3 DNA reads TGTGCCACCAGCAGTTCGACAGGCGCGTATCAGCCCCAGCATTTT.

The CDR3 DNA reads TGTGCCAGCCTGACTAGCGGCCTAGCCAAAAACATTCAGTACTTC. Its translation is CASLTSGLAKNIQYF. J is TRBJ2-4 and V is TRBV28, with TRBD2 matching 9 bases. V lost 8 bases, J lost 0 bases, and 5 bases stayed unmatched. Germline V gene lookup returns CDR1 MDHEN and CDR2 SYDVKM. The CDR3 contains 15 residues. Based on the CDR3 plus reference TRBV28 and TRBJ2-4, the full variable domain is DVKVTQSSRYLVKRTGEKVFLECVQDMDHENMFWYRQDPGLGLRLIYFSYDVKMKEKGDIPEGYSVSREKKERFSLILESASTNQTSMYLCASLTSGLAKNIQYFGAGTRLSVL.

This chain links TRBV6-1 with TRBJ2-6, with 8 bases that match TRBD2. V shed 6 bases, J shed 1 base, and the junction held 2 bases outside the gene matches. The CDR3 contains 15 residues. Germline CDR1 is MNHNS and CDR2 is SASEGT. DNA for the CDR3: TGTGCCAGCAGCGGGGGGGGTTCTGGGGCCAACGTCCTGACTTTC. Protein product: CASSGGGSGANVLTF.

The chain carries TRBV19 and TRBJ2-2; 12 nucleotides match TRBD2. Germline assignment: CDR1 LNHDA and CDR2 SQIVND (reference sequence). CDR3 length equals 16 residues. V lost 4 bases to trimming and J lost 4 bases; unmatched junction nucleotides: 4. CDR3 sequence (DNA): TGTGCCAGTAGTACACTAGCGGGAGGTGCCACCGGGGAGCTGTTTTTT. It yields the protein CASSTLAGGATGELFF. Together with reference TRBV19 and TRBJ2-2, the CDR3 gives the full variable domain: DGGITQSPKYLFRKEGQNVTLSCEQNLNHDAMYWYRQDPGQGLRLIYYSQIVNDFQKGDIAEGYSVSREKKESFPLTVTSAQKNPTAFYLCASSTLAGGATGELFFGEGSRLTVL.

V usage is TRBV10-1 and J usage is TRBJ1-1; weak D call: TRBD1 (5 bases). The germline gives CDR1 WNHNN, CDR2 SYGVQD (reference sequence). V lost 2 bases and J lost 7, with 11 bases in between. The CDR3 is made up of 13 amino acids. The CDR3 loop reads CASSENQGGEAFF. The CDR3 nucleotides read TGCGCCAGCAGTGAGAACCAGGGAGGTGAAGCTTTCTTT.

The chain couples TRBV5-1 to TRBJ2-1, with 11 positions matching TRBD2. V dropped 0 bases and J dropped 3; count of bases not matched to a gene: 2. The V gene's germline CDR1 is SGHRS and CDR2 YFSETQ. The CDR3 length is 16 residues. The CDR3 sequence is CASSLVAGGVYNEQFF. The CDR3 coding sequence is TGCGCCAGCAGCTTGGTAGCGGGAGGGGTCTACAATGAGCAGTTCTTC.

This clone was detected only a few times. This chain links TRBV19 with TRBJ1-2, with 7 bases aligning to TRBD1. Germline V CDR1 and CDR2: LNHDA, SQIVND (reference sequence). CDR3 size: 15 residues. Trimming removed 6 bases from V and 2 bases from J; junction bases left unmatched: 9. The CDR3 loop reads CASRLSGGSNYGYTF. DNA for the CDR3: TGTGCCAGTAGACTCTCAGGGGGATCAAACTATGGCTACACCTTC.

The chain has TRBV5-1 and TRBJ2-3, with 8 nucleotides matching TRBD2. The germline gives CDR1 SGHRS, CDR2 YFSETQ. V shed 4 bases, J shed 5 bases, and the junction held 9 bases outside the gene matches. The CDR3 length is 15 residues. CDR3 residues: CASSNSGTARDTQYF. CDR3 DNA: TGCGCCAGCAGCAATAGCGGGACGGCACGAGATACGCAGTATTTT.

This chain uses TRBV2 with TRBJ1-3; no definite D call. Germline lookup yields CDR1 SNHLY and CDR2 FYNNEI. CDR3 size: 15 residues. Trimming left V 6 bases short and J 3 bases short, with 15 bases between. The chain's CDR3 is CASRSDYIGGNTIYF. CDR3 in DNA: TGTGCCAGCAGAAGCGATTACATCGGTGGAAACACCATATATTTT. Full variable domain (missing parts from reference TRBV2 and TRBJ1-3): EPEVTQTPSHQVTQMGQEVILRCVPISNHLYFYWYRQILGQKVEFLVSFYNNEISEKSEIFDDQFSVERPDGSNFTLKIRSTKLEDSAMYFCASRSDYIGGNTIYFGEGSWLTVV.

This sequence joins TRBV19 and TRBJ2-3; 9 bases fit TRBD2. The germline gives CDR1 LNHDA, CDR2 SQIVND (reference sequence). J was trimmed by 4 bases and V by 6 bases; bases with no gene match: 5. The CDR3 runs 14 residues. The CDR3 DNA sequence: TGTGCCAGTAGGCGGGAGGGCCTGTCAGATACGCAGTATTTT. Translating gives CASRREGLSDTQYF.

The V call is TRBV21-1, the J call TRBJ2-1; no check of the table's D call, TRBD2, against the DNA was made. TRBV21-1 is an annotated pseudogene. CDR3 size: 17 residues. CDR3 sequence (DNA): TGTGCCAGCAGCAAAGTCAAGCGGGGGAGCTCCTACAATGAGCAGTTCTTC. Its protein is CASSKVKRGSSYNEQFF.

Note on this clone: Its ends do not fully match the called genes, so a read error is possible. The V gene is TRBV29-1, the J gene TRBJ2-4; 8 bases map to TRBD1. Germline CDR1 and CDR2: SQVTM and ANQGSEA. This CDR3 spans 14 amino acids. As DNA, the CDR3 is TGCAGCGTTGAGTCAGGGGGCGTCAAAAACAGTCAGTACTTC. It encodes CSVESGGVKNSQYF. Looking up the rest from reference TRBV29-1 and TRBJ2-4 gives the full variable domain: SAVISQKPSRDICQRGTSLTIQCQVDSQVTMMFWYRQQPGQSLTLIATANQGSEATYESGFVIDKFPISRPNLTFSTLTVSNMSPEDSSIYLCSVESGGVKNSQYFGAGTRLSVL.

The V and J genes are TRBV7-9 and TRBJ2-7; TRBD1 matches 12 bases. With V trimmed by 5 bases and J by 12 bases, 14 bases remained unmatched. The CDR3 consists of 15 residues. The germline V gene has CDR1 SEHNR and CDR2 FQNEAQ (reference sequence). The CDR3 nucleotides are TGTGCCAGCAGCCCTCGGGGGGACAGGGGGCGCTTCTGGTACTTC. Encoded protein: CASSPRGDRGRFWYF.

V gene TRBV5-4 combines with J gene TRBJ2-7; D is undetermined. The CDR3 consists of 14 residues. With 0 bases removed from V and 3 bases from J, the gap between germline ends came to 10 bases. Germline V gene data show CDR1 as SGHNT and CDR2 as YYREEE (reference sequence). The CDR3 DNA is TGTGCCAGCAGCTTGGATAGACGGAGCTACGAGCAGTACTTC. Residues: CASSLDRRSYEQYF.

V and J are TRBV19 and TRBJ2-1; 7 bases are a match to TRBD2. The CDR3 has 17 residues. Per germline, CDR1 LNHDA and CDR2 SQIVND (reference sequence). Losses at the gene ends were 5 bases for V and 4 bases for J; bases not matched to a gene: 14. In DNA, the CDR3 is TGTGCCAGTAGTTCTATTTGGAGCGGGAAGGAGTACAATGAGCAGTTCTTC. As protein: CASSSIWSGKEYNEQFF.